The 30 T cell receptor beta chains below all came from one sample that was sequenced in a study of blood T cell repertoires in COVID-19. Assay: immunoSEQ multiplex PCR; the TCRdb copy retains only in-frame clones and omits some. The repertoire holds 100,000 to 150,000 clones, 80% seen once, with approximately 25% in the top ten. The sequencing sample was made of peripheral blood. These receptors were collected from a human donor in a cohort sampled during active COVID-19.

V gene TRBV12-3 or TRBV12-4 combines with J gene TRBJ1-2; D gene ambiguous. The V and J ends lost 3 bases and 7 bases respectively, with 9 bases between them. This CDR3 contains 12 residues. In DNA, the CDR3 is TGTGCCAGCAGTTTGGAGGGCCGTGGCTACACCTTC. The encoded protein is CASSLEGRGYTF.

The J gene is TRBJ1-2, the V gene TRBV4-3, with D perhaps matching TRBD1 (5 bases). CDR1 and CDR2 from the germline V gene are LGHNA and YSLEER. V dropped 0 bases and J dropped 13 bases, with 15 bases sitting between them. CDR3 length: 13 amino acids. Written as DNA, the CDR3 is TGCGCCAGCAGCCAAGATCGGGGGAGGGTTTCCACCTTC. Its protein product is CASSQDRGRVSTF.

This clone was picked up a small number of times. The chain carries TRBV27 and TRBJ1-2; D gene uncertain. Germline V gives CDR1 MNHEY, CDR2 SMNVEV (reference sequence). CDR3 length: 13 residues. V was clipped by 2 bases and J by 4 bases, with 8 bases between them. The CDR3 DNA reads TGTGCCAGCAGTTTAGGGCCTATCTATGGCTACACCTTC. It yields the protein CASSLGPIYGYTF.

The gene calls are TRBV28 and TRBJ1-1; D might be TRBD1 (6 bases). The V end was cut by 2 bases, the J end by 1 base, with 17 bases between. CDR3 size: 17 residues. The V gene's germline CDR1 is MDHEN and CDR2 SYDVKM. CDR3 amino acids: CASSLGGGPTKNTEAFF. The DNA of the CDR3 is TGTGCCAGCAGTTTAGGGGGCGGACCGACGAAGAACACTGAAGCTTTCTTT.

J is TRBJ1-2 and V is TRBV2; 8 nucleotides align to TRBD1. From germline, CDR1 is SNHLY and CDR2 FYNNEI. The CDR3 loop spans 12 amino acids. J lost 9 bases, V lost 5 bases, and 5 bases had no gene match. In DNA form, the CDR3 reads TGTGCCAGCAGTACTAGACAGGGGAGCTACACCTTC. This codes for CASSTRQGSYTF.

The chain links TRBV28 to TRBJ2-5; unclear D gene. This CDR3 is built from 11 residues. Germline V gene data show CDR1 as MDHEN and CDR2 as SYDVKM. Trimming shortened V by 6 bases and J by 7 bases, and 9 bases separated the two germline ends. Here the CDR3 DNA reads TGTGCCAGCAGCTCCGCAGGGACCCAGTACTTC. It encodes CASSSAGTQYF.

This chain uses TRBV15 with TRBJ1-2; perhaps TRBD1 as D (5 bases). Looked up from germline, CDR1 is LNHNV and CDR2 is YYDKDF (reference sequence). The length of the CDR3 is 12 residues. V was cut by 4 bases and J by 4 bases, with 7 bases left in between. The CDR3 loop reads CATSMGRYGYTF. The CDR3 region has the DNA TGTGCCACCAGCATGGGGCGCTATGGCTACACCTTC.

V gene TRBV4-1 combines with J gene TRBJ1-1; D is undetermined. The CDR3 has 16 residues. The V gene lost 4 bases and the J gene lost 2 bases, with 17 bases spanning the gap. Germline assignment: CDR1 MGHRA and CDR2 YSYEKL. The CDR3 region is CASSRGSGSVNTEAFF. The CDR3 DNA reads as TGCGCCAGCAGCCGAGGCAGCGGGAGTGTAAACACTGAAGCTTTCTTT.

This chain uses TRBV5-8 with TRBJ2-1; 11 bases map to TRBD2. Germline CDR1 and CDR2: SGHTS and YDEGEE. The CDR3 has 16 amino acids. V lost 5 bases to trimming and J lost 0 bases; unmatched junction nucleotides: 4. The CDR3 coding sequence is TGTGCCAGCAGTTACGGACTAGCGGGCTCCTACAATGAGCAGTTCTTC. Residues: CASSYGLAGSYNEQFF.

The chain has TRBV30 and TRBJ2-2, with D hard to call. Germline CDR1 reads GTSNPN; CDR2 reads SVGIG (reference sequence). The CDR3 extends over 14 amino acids. Trimming stripped 0 bases from V and 7 bases from J, with 12 bases between. The CDR3 bases are TGTGCCTGGAGTGTACTCTGGGCTGACGGGGAGCTGTTTTTT. This codes for CAWSVLWADGELFF.

V usage is TRBV5-8 and J usage is TRBJ2-1; 8 bases are a match to TRBD2. The junction had 8 bases not matched to a gene; V was cut back by 1 base and J by 8 bases. The length of the CDR3 is 15 residues. CDR1 and CDR2 from the germline V gene are SGHTS and YDEGEE. CDR3 amino acids: CASSLSGLDGYEQFF. In nucleotides, the CDR3 is TGTGCCAGCAGCTTGTCGGGACTAGATGGGTATGAGCAGTTCTTC.

This chain uses TRBV9 with TRBJ1-3; 8 bases align to TRBD1. The V gene end was trimmed by 0 bases and the J gene end by 0 bases; junction bases not matched to a gene: 2. Per the germline V gene, CDR1 is SGDLS and CDR2 is YYNGEE. There are 16 residues in the CDR3. The DNA for the CDR3 is TGTGCCAGCAGCGTAGACACAGGGGGCTCTGGAAACACCATATATTTT. It translates to CASSVDTGGSGNTIYF.

This sequence joins TRBV3-1 (or the pseudogene TRBV3-2) and TRBJ2-5, with 13 bases matching TRBD2. Germline V gene data show CDR1 as LGHDT and CDR2 as YNNKEL (reference sequence). CDR3 length: 16 amino acids. Trimming cost V 4 bases and J 4 bases; bases outside gene matches: 6. Here the CDR3 DNA reads TGTGCCAGCAGCCTTTTGACTAGCGGGAGGTTAGAGACCCAGTACTTC. This encodes CASSLLTSGRLETQYF.

The sample holds one count of this clone. V gene TRBV25-1 combines with J gene TRBJ2-7; TRBD1 agrees at 9 bases. In germline, CDR1 is MGHDK, CDR2 SYGVNS. J was trimmed by 1 base and V by 6 bases; bases with no gene match: 4. This CDR3 region has 14 residues. The CDR3 region is CASRGTGQSYEQYF. The CDR3 nucleotides read TGTGCCAGCAGGGGGACAGGGCAGTCCTACGAGCAGTACTTC.

The chain has TRBV5-4 and TRBJ2-1, with TRBD2 identical over 7 bases. Per the germline V gene, CDR1 is SGHNT and CDR2 is YYREEE (reference sequence). V was pared by 1 base and J by 4 bases, with 5 bases of the junction left unmatched. This CDR3 has 15 amino acids. CDR3 DNA: TGTGCCAGCAGCTTGTACGCGGGAGCTTACAATGAGCAGTTCTTC. Its protein is CASSLYAGAYNEQFF.

This chain joins TRBV2 and TRBJ2-7; 8 bases align to TRBD2. CDR1 SNHLY and CDR2 FYNNEI come from the germline V gene. CDR3 length: 14 residues. The ends lost 4 bases at V and 3 bases at J; junction bases unmatched: 5. This CDR3 is CASSVAGGRYEQYF. CDR3 nucleotides: TGTGCCAGCAGTGTCGCGGGAGGACGCTACGAGCAGTACTTC.

This chain connects TRBV9 to TRBJ2-7, with D unresolved. The germline V and J ends were trimmed by 0 bases and 3 bases, with 10 bases remaining between them. Germline CDR1 and CDR2: SGDLS and YYNGEE. The CDR3 is 14 residues long. CDR3 sequence reads: CASSVGGGIYEQYF. CDR3 nucleotide sequence: TGTGCCAGCAGCGTAGGCGGCGGAATCTACGAGCAGTACTTC.

This clone appeared a few times. This rearrangement joins TRBV7-2 to TRBJ2-7; 7 positions agree with TRBD2. The ends lost 3 bases at V and 0 bases at J; junction bases unmatched: 5. The CDR3 loop spans 15 amino acids. Germline values: CDR1 SGHTA, CDR2 FQGNSA. The DNA for the CDR3 is TGTGCCAGCAGCTTCAGACTAGCTAGCTCCTACGAGCAGTACTTC. Protein sequence: CASSFRLASSYEQYF.

The chain carries TRBV5-1 and TRBJ1-1; TRBD1 matches at 9 bases. This CDR3 region has 20 residues. The V and J ends lost 5 bases and 2 bases, in that order; junction bases with no gene match: 22. Germline V lookup: CDR1 SGHRS, CDR2 YFSETQ. The CDR3 nucleotides are TGCGCCAGCAGAGCCTCCGGGACAGGGAACAGAGTCGGAGGTAACACTGAAGCTTTCTTT. It encodes CASRASGTGNRVGGNTEAFF.

The V gene is TRBV2, the J gene TRBJ2-3; 12 bases fit TRBD2. CDR1 is SNHLY, CDR2 FYNNEI, per germline. Trimming at V came to 2 bases and at J to 4 bases, leaving 7 bases not matched to a gene. The CDR3 length is 17 residues. DNA for the CDR3: TGTGCCAGCAGTGAACTAGCGGGGGGGAGTTCCCCAGATACGCAGTATTTT. This codes for CASSELAGGSSPDTQYF.

This clone came up a few times. V gene TRBV12-3 or TRBV12-4 combines with J gene TRBJ1-5; unclear D gene. V shed 4 bases and J shed 3 bases, with 4 bases lying between them. The CDR3 runs to 12 residues. The CDR3 region is CASSSHNQPQHF. The CDR3, as DNA: TGTGCCAGCAGTTCACACAATCAGCCCCAGCATTTT.

This sequence joins TRBV24-1 and TRBJ1-2; D may be TRBD1 (6 bases). Trimming shortened V by 4 bases and J by 7 bases, and 15 bases separated the two germline ends. There are 14 residues in the CDR3. Germline CDR1 KGHDR, CDR2 SFDVKD. Written as DNA, the CDR3 is TGTGCCACCAGTGACCCGGGACAACTAGGTGGCTACACCTTC. It codes for CATSDPGQLGGYTF.

This clone was detected only a few times. The rearrangement links TRBV11-2 to TRBJ1-1, with D uncertain. This CDR3 spans 13 amino acids. Germline V gene sequence: CDR1 SGHAT, CDR2 FQNNGV. Trimming pared 5 bases from V and 0 bases from J, leaving 7 bases between. This chain's CDR3 is CASSGGLNTEAFF. DNA for the CDR3: TGTGCCAGCAGCGGAGGGTTGAACACTGAAGCTTTCTTT. Filled out from reference TRBV11-2 and TRBJ1-1, the complete variable domain reads EAGVAQSPRYKIIEKRQSVAFWCNPISGHATLYWYQQILGQGPKLLIQFQNNGVVDDSQLPKDRFSAERLKGVDSTLKIQPAKLEDSAVYLCASSGGLNTEAFFGQGTRLTVV.

The V call is TRBV9, the J call TRBJ1-1; 12 bases are a match to TRBD1. V shed 3 bases and J 6 bases; nucleotides not matched to a gene: 3. Germline lookup yields CDR1 SGDLS and CDR2 YYNGEE. The CDR3 is 14 residues long. Here the CDR3 DNA reads TGTGCCAGCAGCGGGGGACAGGGGGCAGCTGAAGCTTTCTTT. Translated: CASSGGQGAAEAFF.

The chain recombines TRBV28 with TRBJ2-1, with 12 bases matching TRBD2. With V trimmed by 4 bases and J by 10 bases, 11 bases remained unmatched. CDR1 MDHEN and CDR2 SYDVKM come from the germline V gene. CDR3 length equals 16 residues. The CDR3 region is CASSSVVGTSGWEQFF. CDR3 DNA: TGTGCCAGCAGTTCCGTTGTCGGGACTAGCGGGTGGGAGCAGTTCTTC.

The chain uses TRBV28 and TRBJ1-5; 9 bases match TRBD1. The trim removed 5 bases at V and 7 bases at J, leaving 6 bases unmatched. The germline V gene encodes CDR1 MDHEN and CDR2 SYDVKM. The CDR3 is made up of 14 amino acids. This CDR3 is CASSTYRGRQPQHF. CDR3 bases: TGTGCCAGCAGTACCTACAGGGGGCGGCAGCCCCAGCATTTT.

The genes are TRBV5-5 and TRBJ2-7, with 10 positions matching TRBD2. The CDR3 totals 16 residues. V dropped 3 bases and J dropped 3; count of bases not matched to a gene: 9. Germline V CDR1 and CDR2: SGHKS, YYEKEE (reference sequence). CDR3: CASSSPSGRANYEQYF. CDR3 in DNA: TGTGCCAGCAGCTCCCCAAGCGGGAGGGCCAACTACGAGCAGTACTTC.

The rearrangement uses TRBV2 and TRBJ1-1; no definite D call. The CDR3 consists of 13 residues. Per the germline V gene, CDR1 is SNHLY and CDR2 is FYNNEI. V shed 0 bases and J shed 6 bases, with 8 bases lying between them. In DNA, the CDR3 is TGTGCCAGCAGTGAAGCGCGAGCGCCTGAAGCTTTCTTT. Its translation: CASSEARAPEAFF.

The chain joins TRBV5-1 to TRBJ2-3; 11 bases map to TRBD2. This CDR3 is built from 15 residues. Trimming took 4 bases from V and 5 from J; bases not matched to a gene: 6. Germline V gives CDR1 SGHRS, CDR2 YFSETQ. CDR3 DNA sequence: TGCGCCAGCAGCAATAGCGGGGGGGCCGAAGATACGCAGTATTTT. Translated: CASSNSGGAEDTQYF.

The chain joins TRBV4-1 to TRBJ1-2, with D uncertain. Germline CDR1 MGHRA, CDR2 YSYEKL. The CDR3 has 14 residues. V lost 0 bases to trimming and J lost 5 bases, with 10 bases between them. Here the CDR3 reads CASSQERRGYGYTF. The CDR3 DNA is TGCGCCAGCAGCCAAGAAAGAAGAGGATATGGCTACACCTTC.